This TCR beta chain came from a study of OX40 agonist ivuxolimab in advanced cancers. The overall study: Recorded diagnoses for dose-escalation patients were hepatocellular carcinoma, melanoma, renal cell or head and neck cancer.

The data were produced by immunoSEQ multiplex PCR, yet TCRdb's version contains in-frame clones alone and is incomplete. The sample holds 60,000 to 70,000 clones, under 85% seen once. The length of the CDR3 is 12 residues. CDR1 MNHNS and CDR2 SASEGT come from the germline V gene. With 7 bases removed from V and 5 bases from J, the gap between germline ends came to 11 bases. At cycle 4 day 1, cycle 7 day 1, and baseline, blood was sampled. The source is an adult with an advanced solid tumor such as melanoma, head and neck, liver or kidney cancer. This chain joins TRBV6-1 and TRBJ1-2; no clear D gene. The starting material was CD4+ or CD8+ T cells sorted from blood, obtained in a trial of the OX40 agonist ivuxolimab. The CDR3 loop is CASTQSTYGYTF. The CDR3 bases are TGTGCCAGCACTCAATCCACGTATGGCTACACCTTC.